A selection of T cell receptor beta chains follows, all from one sample in a study of blood T cell repertoires in COVID-19. Sequencing used immunoSEQ multiplex PCR; TCRdb keeps in-frame clones, though not all of them. The sample consists of under 150,000 clones, over 75% of them appearing once. Input material: PBMCs or T cells enriched from blood (not recorded which). These receptors were collected from a man between 50 and 59 years old in a cohort exposed to, infected with or recovered from COVID-19 (not recorded which). CDR3s include the opening cysteine and the closing phenylalanine or tryptophan. Each record gives: J gene, clone size, V gene, D gene, CDR3 protein, CDR3 DNA. The D gene is left open where the match is weak. The size field is filled for only some rows; it gives once, few, many or a size class.

J: TRBJ2-4
size: .
V: TRBV12-2
D: .
CDR3: CASRLSSRDRDLAKNIQYF
DNA: TGTGCAAGTCGCTTATCGTCCCGGGACAGGGACCTAGCCAAAAACATTCAGTACTTC

J: TRBJ2-4
size: .
V: TRBV24-1
D: TRBD1
CDR3: CATSASDRVGKNIQYF
DNA: TGTGCCACCAGTGCTTCGGACAGGGTAGGCAAAAACATTCAGTACTTC

J: TRBJ1-1
size: .
V: TRBV11-2
D: .
CDR3: CASSPEGGNTEAFF
DNA: TGTGCCAGCAGCCCCGAAGGGGGGAACACTGAAGCTTTCTTT

J: TRBJ2-3
size: .
V: TRBV11-2
D: .
CDR3: CASSLASSGPDTQYF
DNA: TGTGCCAGCAGCTTAGCCTCTAGTGGCCCAGATACGCAGTATTTT

J: TRBJ1-1
size: .
V: TRBV6-5
D: TRBD1
CDR3: CASSSQTGGTEAFF
DNA: TGTGCCAGCAGCTCCCAGACAGGGGGGACTGAAGCTTTCTTT

J: TRBJ2-1
size: .
V: TRBV11-2
D: .
CDR3: CASSLVLLAGTLNEQFF
DNA: TGTGCCAGCAGCTTAGTTCTCCTGGCGGGAACTCTCAATGAGCAGTTCTTC

J: TRBJ2-5
size: .
V: TRBV13
D: TRBD1
CDR3: CASSLRDRGQETQYF
DNA: TGTGCCAGCAGCTTACGGGACAGGGGGCAAGAGACCCAGTACTTC

J: TRBJ1-6
size: .
V: TRBV10-3
D: .
CDR3: CAISDDSTSPLHF
DNA: TGTGCCATCAGTGATGACAGCACTTCACCCCTCCACTTT

J: TRBJ1-6
size: .
V: TRBV2
D: TRBD1
CDR3: CASTTQGTVDSPLHF
DNA: TGTGCCAGCACGACACAGGGGACGGTGGATTCACCCCTCCACTTT

J: TRBJ2-2
size: .
V: TRBV9
D: .
CDR3: CASSVGTAGPTGELFF
DNA: TGTGCCAGCAGCGTAGGGACCGCAGGGCCCACCGGGGAGCTGTTTTTT

J: TRBJ1-5
size: .
V: TRBV27
D: .
CDR3: CASSLGGTIANQPQHF
DNA: TGTGCCAGCAGTTTGGGGGGAACTATAGCCAATCAGCCCCAGCATTTT

J: TRBJ2-1
size: .
V: TRBV24-1
D: TRBD1
CDR3: CATTGLGNEQFF
DNA: TGTGCCACGACAGGGCTTGGCAATGAGCAGTTCTTC

J: TRBJ2-5
size: .
V: TRBV3-1/TRBV3-2
D: .
CDR3: CASSSTTPRNGLETQYF
DNA: TGTGCCAGCAGTTCGACGACCCCCCGGAACGGGTTAGAGACCCAGTACTTC

J: TRBJ1-5
size: .
V: TRBV5-1
D: .
CDR3: CASSLGSGDQPQHF
DNA: TGCGCCAGCAGCTTGGGCTCGGGGGATCAGCCCCAGCATTTT

J: TRBJ2-7
size: .
V: TRBV10-3
D: TRBD2
CDR3: CAISEPPLAGGGYEQYF
DNA: TGTGCCATCAGTGAGCCTCCACTAGCGGGGGGGGGTTACGAGCAGTACTTC

J: TRBJ2-5
size: .
V: TRBV6-5
D: TRBD1
CDR3: CASSTRGLETQYF
DNA: TGTGCCAGCAGTACCAGGGGGCTTGAGACCCAGTACTTC

J: TRBJ1-1
size: .
V: TRBV2
D: .
CDR3: CASSRQVMNTEAFF
DNA: TGTGCCAGCAGTAGGCAGGTGATGAACACTGAAGCTTTCTTT

J: TRBJ1-1
size: .
V: TRBV5-6
D: TRBD1
CDR3: CASSFDTGGESEAFF
DNA: TGTGCCAGCAGCTTCGACACAGGGGGCGAGTCTGAAGCTTTCTTT

J: TRBJ1-2
size: .
V: TRBV7-9
D: TRBD1
CDR3: CASSPGTGGYGYTF
DNA: TGTGCCAGCAGCCCGGGGACAGGGGGCTATGGCTACACCTTC

J: TRBJ2-3
size: .
V: TRBV3-1/TRBV3-2
D: TRBD2
CDR3: CASRQGLASTDTQYF
DNA: TGTGCCAGCAGGCAGGGACTAGCCTCCACAGATACGCAGTATTTT

J: TRBJ2-7
size: .
V: TRBV5-1
D: TRBD2
CDR3: CASSLSPRGGLEQYF
DNA: TGCGCCAGCAGCTTGAGTCCGCGGGGGGGCCTCGAGCAGTACTTC

J: TRBJ2-1
size: .
V: TRBV6-2/TRBV6-3
D: TRBD1
CDR3: CASSSIQGNEQFF
DNA: TGTGCCAGCAGTTCTATACAGGGGAATGAGCAGTTCTTC

J: TRBJ1-5
size: .
V: TRBV7-9
D: TRBD1
CDR3: CASSSGTGYNQPQHF
DNA: TGTGCCAGCAGCTCCGGGACAGGATACAATCAGCCCCAGCATTTT

J: TRBJ1-1
size: .
V: TRBV5-8
D: .
CDR3: CASSLEGHRNTEAFF
DNA: TGTGCCAGCAGCTTGGAGGGACATAGGAACACTGAAGCTTTCTTT

J: TRBJ2-3
size: once
V: TRBV29-1
D: TRBD1
CDR3: CSVDRGATDTQYF
DNA: TGCAGCGTAGACAGGGGGGCGACAGATACGCAGTATTTT

J: TRBJ1-2
size: .
V: TRBV5-4
D: TRBD1
CDR3: CASSRGQYYGYTF
DNA: TGTGCCAGCAGCCGGGGACAGTACTATGGCTACACCTTC

J: TRBJ2-1
size: .
V: TRBV10-3
D: TRBD2
CDR3: CAIKDGGISYNEQFF
DNA: TGTGCCATCAAGGACGGGGGGATTTCCTACAATGAGCAGTTCTTC

J: TRBJ1-1
size: .
V: TRBV4-3
D: .
CDR3: CASSLDGKNTEAFF
DNA: TGCGCCAGCAGCCTAGACGGTAAGAACACTGAAGCTTTCTTT

J: TRBJ2-1
size: .
V: TRBV7-2
D: .
CDR3: CASSLEIGEQFF
DNA: TGTGCCAGCAGCTTGGAGATTGGTGAGCAGTTCTTC

J: TRBJ1-1
size: few
V: TRBV27
D: TRBD1
CDR3: CASSFQGAGAEAFF
DNA: TGTGCCAGCAGTTTCCAGGGGGCAGGCGCTGAAGCTTTCTTT

J: TRBJ2-7
size: .
V: TRBV6-6
D: .
CDR3: CASSYSSGEQYF
DNA: TGTGCCAGCAGTTACTCGTCCGGCGAGCAGTACTTC

J: TRBJ2-7
size: .
V: TRBV4-1
D: TRBD2
CDR3: CASSQRTSGLYEQYF
DNA: TGCGCCAGCAGCCAACGGACTAGCGGGCTGTACGAGCAGTACTTC

J: TRBJ1-2
size: .
V: TRBV19
D: .
CDR3: CASTSNQGFDVYGYTF
DNA: TGTGCCAGTACCTCTAATCAGGGGTTTGACGTCTATGGCTACACCTTC

J: TRBJ2-7
size: .
V: TRBV20-1
D: .
CDR3: CSARENYEQYF
DNA: TGCAGTGCTAGGGAGAACTACGAGCAGTACTTC

J: TRBJ2-1
size: .
V: TRBV11-3
D: TRBD2
CDR3: CASSLDPRGGSSGFYNEQFF
DNA: TGTGCCAGCAGCTTAGATCCGCGGGGAGGGAGTTCAGGGTTTTACAATGAGCAGTTCTTC

J: TRBJ2-7
size: .
V: TRBV9
D: TRBD1
CDR3: CASSVTPGTGGHEQYF
DNA: TGTGCCAGCAGCGTCACCCCCGGGACAGGGGGTCACGAGCAGTACTTC

J: TRBJ2-7
size: once
V: TRBV18
D: .
CDR3: CASSPSGTYEQYF
DNA: TGTGCCAGCTCACCTAGCGGAACCTACGAGCAGTACTTC

J: TRBJ1-4
size: few
V: TRBV5-6
D: .
CDR3: CASSFAGSHEKLFF
DNA: TGTGCCAGCAGCTTCGCAGGGTCGCACGAAAAACTGTTTTTT

J: TRBJ2-7
size: once
V: TRBV18
D: .
CDR3: CASSRLVTYEQYF
DNA: TGTGCCAGCTCACGGTTAGTAACCTACGAGCAGTACTTC